The T cell receptor beta chain under discussion was sequenced for a study of cytomegalovirus exposure and HLA in healthy donors. The study, taken as a whole, reports: In a later analysis, compared with equally common non-associated chains, HLA-associated beta chains were more expanded. According to a later analysis, most TCR beta chains associated with CMV appeared HLA-restricted. Later analysis associated a missense DCLRE1C variant with TCR beta V- and J-gene trimming.

Primers for the PCR totalled 60 Vbeta and 13 Jbeta. Some clones are missing from TCRdb's copy, which holds only in-frame ones; the method was immunoSEQ multiplex PCR. Among 90,000 to 150,000 clones, about 16% were seen once, and the ten largest hold about 1.9%. The CDR3 is 16 residues long. Germline-derived CDR1 and CDR2 are SGHVS and FQNEAQ. Trimming shortened V by 4 bases and J by 5 bases, and 18 bases separated the two germline ends. This clone was counted only a few times. Antigen unknown. Input material: PBMCs. The TCR was taken from a woman younger than 35 in good health and CMV-seronegative. This chain links TRBV7-8 with TRBJ2-1; maybe TRBD2 (6 bases). CDR3 protein: CASSSKPHRGNNEQFF. CDR3 in DNA: TGTGCCAGCAGCTCAAAGCCTCACCGGGGGAACAATGAGCAGTTCTTC.